This is a list of T cell receptor beta chains from one sample in a study of OX40 agonist ivuxolimab in advanced cancers. TCRdb's table, derived via immunoSEQ multiplex PCR, lists solely in-frame clones and lacks some. The sample holds around 66,000 clones, 85% to 90% seen once. The sequencing used CD4+ or CD8+ T cells sorted from blood, collected in a trial of the OX40 agonist ivuxolimab. Receptor source: an adult with an advanced solid tumor such as melanoma, head and neck, liver or kidney cancer. Both conserved end residues are part of each CDR3. A D gene is named only where the DNA matches it firmly. Clone size is shown for a subset of rows, as once, few, many or a class of expanded clone.

D gene,clone size,J gene,V gene,CDR3 DNA,CDR3 protein
NA,NA,TRBJ2-2,TRBV6-6,TGTGCCAGCAGTTACTCGAGTCAGGGGGAGCTGTTTTTT,CASSYSSQGELFF
NA,NA,TRBJ2-1,TRBV10-3,TGTGCCATCAGTGAAAGCGGGCCCTCCTCATTCTTC,CAISESGPSSFF
NA,NA,TRBJ1-5,TRBV6-1,TGTGCCAGCAGTGAGGGAGGAAGGGGAGGACAGCCCCAGCATTTT,CASSEGGRGGQPQHF
NA,NA,TRBJ1-5,TRBV6-6,TGTGCCAGCAGACAAACTCCAGGCAATCAGCCCCAGCATTTT,CASRQTPGNQPQHF
NA,NA,TRBJ1-5,TRBV27,TGTGCCAGCAGTTTAGGGTTTGGGGCGGTAAGCAATCAGCCCCAGCATTTT,CASSLGFGAVSNQPQHF
TRBD2,once,TRBJ2-1,TRBV5-4,TGTGCCAGCAGCTTGGGGCTAGCGGGGCCCTACAATGAGCAGTTCTTC,CASSLGLAGPYNEQFF
TRBD1,NA,TRBJ2-7,TRBV28,TGTGCCAGCAGACCTCTCCGGGACAGGTTCACCTACGAGCAGTACTTC,CASRPLRDRFTYEQYF
NA,NA,TRBJ2-7,TRBV28,TGTGCCAGCAGTCTCCGGGGGTACGAGCAGTACTTC,CASSLRGYEQYF
NA,NA,TRBJ1-2,TRBV6-1,TGTGCCAGCAGTGAAGGGGGGGCGCGGGATGGCTACACCTTC,CASSEGGARDGYTF
NA,NA,TRBJ2-1,TRBV5-5,TGTGCCAGCAGCCATTCGATAGGGGGGAGCTCCTACAATGAGCAGTTCTTC,CASSHSIGGSSYNEQFF
NA,few,TRBJ1-6,TRBV5-8,TGTGCCAGCAGCCCCAACAGCGATTCACCCCTCCACTTT,CASSPNSDSPLHF
TRBD1,NA,TRBJ2-7,TRBV7-9,TGTGCCAGCAGCCAAGGCGGCAGGGGGTTCTCTACCTACGAGCAGTACTTC,CASSQGGRGFSTYEQYF
NA,once,TRBJ1-2,TRBV5-6,TGTGCCAGCAGCTTGTTGGGAGCGAGTGGCTACACCTTC,CASSLLGASGYTF
TRBD1,NA,TRBJ2-7,TRBV20-1,TGCAGTGCTAGCAGGGGGCGAGAGCAGTACTTC,CSASRGREQYF
NA,once,TRBJ1-6,TRBV5-1,TGCGCCAGCAGCTTGGAATGGCAGGGGACCAATTCACCCCTCCACTTT,CASSLEWQGTNSPLHF
TRBD1,NA,TRBJ2-7,TRBV28,TGTGCCAGCAGTCTGACGACAGGGGCCTACGAGCAGTACTTC,CASSLTTGAYEQYF
NA,NA,TRBJ1-4,TRBV29-1,TGCAGCGTTGGAAGCCCGTCGGGTAATGAAAAACTGTTTTTT,CSVGSPSGNEKLFF
TRBD2,NA,TRBJ2-1,TRBV7-9,TGTGCCAGCAGCCCCAGGAGCGGGAGGGATGAGCAGTTCTTC,CASSPRSGRDEQFF
TRBD1,NA,TRBJ1-5,TRBV19,TGTGCCAGTAGGCGGGACAGGGTTGCTTATCAGCCCCAGCATTTT,CASRRDRVAYQPQHF
NA,NA,TRBJ2-3,TRBV4-2,TGTGCCAGCAGCCAAGACGGGGGTTATAGCACAGATACGCAGTATTTT,CASSQDGGYSTDTQYF
NA,NA,TRBJ2-7,TRBV6-1,TGTGCCAGCAGCGCCGGGGGACAGACCTACGAGCAGTACTTC,CASSAGGQTYEQYF
NA,NA,TRBJ1-4,TRBV28,TGTGCCAGCATTGACAGGAGGGCTAATGAAAAACTGTTTTTT,CASIDRRANEKLFF
NA,NA,TRBJ1-5,TRBV4-1,TGCGCCAGCAGCCAAGGCTACAGCACAATTAATCAGCCCCAGCATTTT,CASSQGYSTINQPQHF
NA,NA,TRBJ1-1,TRBV7-9,TGTGCCAGCAGCGCACAGGGGAACACTGAAGCTTTCTTT,CASSAQGNTEAFF
NA,once,TRBJ1-2,TRBV28,TGTGCCAGCAGTTTAGGGGGGGCGGGCGACTATGGCTACACCTTC,CASSLGGAGDYGYTF
NA,once,TRBJ1-4,TRBV6-6,TGTGCCAGCAGAAGACAGACAACTAATGAAAAACTGTTTTTT,CASRRQTTNEKLFF
NA,NA,TRBJ1-1,TRBV20-1,TGCATCCCCCGAGGAAGGGCTGAAGCTTTCTTT,CIPRGRAEAFF
NA,NA,TRBJ1-1,TRBV27,TGTGCCAGCAGTTTCTCACGGATGAACACTGAAGCTTTCTTT,CASSFSRMNTEAFF
NA,NA,TRBJ2-7,TRBV11-2,TGTGCCAGCAGCCCCGGTGTAGGGGTAGCCTACGAGCAGTACTTC,CASSPGVGVAYEQYF
TRBD2,NA,TRBJ2-1,TRBV10-1,TGCGCCAGCAGTGAGTGGACTAGCGGGGGCAATGAGCAGTTCTTC,CASSEWTSGGNEQFF
TRBD1,few,TRBJ2-3,TRBV7-6,TGTGCCAGCAGCCCGACAGGGGATACGCAGTATTTT,CASSPTGDTQYF
NA,NA,TRBJ2-7,TRBV7-2,TGTGCCAGCAGCTTTGCGGGATCATCCTACGAGCAGTACTTC,CASSFAGSSYEQYF
TRBD2,NA,TRBJ2-3,TRBV28,TGTGCCAGCAGTTCGACTAGCGGGAGGTTGGATACGCAGTATTTT,CASSSTSGRLDTQYF
TRBD2,NA,TRBJ2-3,TRBV6-5,TGTGCCAGCAGGGCCGGACTAGCGGGGTGGGATACGCAGTATTTT,CASRAGLAGWDTQYF
NA,once,TRBJ2-5,TRBV27,TGTGCCAGCAGTTTACAGGGATCCTACGACCCCCGGGCAGAGCAGTACTTC,CASSLQGSYDPRAEQYF
TRBD1,NA,TRBJ2-7,TRBV6-1,TGTGCCAGCAGTGATTGGACAGGGCTTTACGAGCAGTACTTC,CASSDWTGLYEQYF
NA,NA,TRBJ1-6,TRBV2,TGTGCCAGCAGGGAGGATGTTTCACCCCTCCACTTT,CASREDVSPLHF
TRBD1,NA,TRBJ1-1,TRBV4-1,TGCGCCAGCACGGGACAGGGGGCCGGGGAGAACACTGAAGCTTTCTTT,CASTGQGAGENTEAFF
TRBD1,NA,TRBJ2-7,TRBV18,TGTGCCAGCTCACCACCGGGACAGGGCCCCTACGAGCAGTACTTC,CASSPPGQGPYEQYF
NA,NA,TRBJ2-2,TRBV7-9,TGTGCCAGCAGAAGGGGGAACACCGGGGAGCTGTTTTTT,CASRRGNTGELFF
NA,NA,TRBJ1-2,TRBV28,TGTGCCAGCAGTTTAGAGGCAAGCTATGGCTACACCTTC,CASSLEASYGYTF
NA,NA,TRBJ2-7,TRBV9,TGTGCCAGCAGCTCTCCTAAAGGGTTGGGTATAGCGGCCTCCTACGAGCAGTACTTC,CASSSPKGLGIAASYEQYF
NA,NA,TRBJ1-3,TRBV5-1,TGCGCCAGCAGCCGGCTGGGAGCGCTCTCTGGAAACACCATATATTTT,CASSRLGALSGNTIYF
TRBD2,NA,TRBJ2-3,TRBV7-9,TGTGCCAGCAGCTCTACTAGCGGACTCACAGATACGCAGTATTTT,CASSSTSGLTDTQYF
NA,NA,TRBJ1-5,TRBV7-2,TGTGCCAGCAGCCCCTGGGGTCAGCCCCAGCATTTT,CASSPWGQPQHF
NA,NA,TRBJ2-3,TRBV7-9,TGTGCCAGCAGCTTAAGGGCCGCGGATACGCAGTATTTT,CASSLRAADTQYF
NA,NA,TRBJ1-4,TRBV5-1,TGCGCCAGCAGCTTGCCGGAGGTGAATGAAAAACTGTTTTTT,CASSLPEVNEKLFF
TRBD1,NA,TRBJ2-2,TRBV5-6,TGTGCCAGCAGCCGGACAGGGGGTTCCGGGGAGCTGTTTTTT,CASSRTGGSGELFF
TRBD1,NA,TRBJ2-3,TRBV7-6,TGTGCCAGCAGCCGGGGACAGACCACAGATACGCAGTATTTT,CASSRGQTTDTQYF
TRBD1,NA,TRBJ1-1,TRBV19,TGTGCCAGTAGGGAGTCCGGGACAGGGAACACTGAAGCTTTCTTT,CASRESGTGNTEAFF
NA,NA,TRBJ1-2,TRBV10-2,TGCGCCAGCAGTGAGTCTGGCGAGGGGAGGACCTATGGCTACACCTTC,CASSESGEGRTYGYTF
NA,NA,TRBJ2-7,TRBV9,TGTGCCAGCCAACTCGGGGGGGACAGCGACTACGAGCAGTACTTC,CASQLGGDSDYEQYF
NA,NA,TRBJ1-5,TRBV28,TGTGCCAGCAGTCCCCTTGGCGGGGGAGGAAATCAGCCCCAGCATTTT,CASSPLGGGGNQPQHF
TRBD2,NA,TRBJ2-2,TRBV7-2,TGTGCCAGCAGACTGGGACTAAACACCGGGGAGCTGTTTTTT,CASRLGLNTGELFF
TRBD2,once,TRBJ2-1,TRBV15,TGTGCCACCAGCACAGGGCTAGCGGGGGCCGTAGATGAGCAGTTCTTC,CATSTGLAGAVDEQFF
TRBD1,NA,TRBJ2-7,TRBV6-4,TGTGCCAGCAGTGACTCAAGCTGCACCGACAGGGTTTTTTCCGAGCAGTACTTC,CASSDSSCTDRVFSEQYF
NA,NA,TRBJ2-7,TRBV10-3,TGTGCCATCAGCGCCCGGTTCCCTTACTACGAGCAGTACTTC,CAISARFPYYEQYF
NA,NA,TRBJ2-3,TRBV10-3,TGTGCCATCAGTGACAGCGGAGGCACAGATACGCAGTATTTT,CAISDSGGTDTQYF
NA,NA,TRBJ2-5,TRBV5-1,TGCGCCAGCAGCCCCGGACCTCAAGAGACCCAGTACTTC,CASSPGPQETQYF